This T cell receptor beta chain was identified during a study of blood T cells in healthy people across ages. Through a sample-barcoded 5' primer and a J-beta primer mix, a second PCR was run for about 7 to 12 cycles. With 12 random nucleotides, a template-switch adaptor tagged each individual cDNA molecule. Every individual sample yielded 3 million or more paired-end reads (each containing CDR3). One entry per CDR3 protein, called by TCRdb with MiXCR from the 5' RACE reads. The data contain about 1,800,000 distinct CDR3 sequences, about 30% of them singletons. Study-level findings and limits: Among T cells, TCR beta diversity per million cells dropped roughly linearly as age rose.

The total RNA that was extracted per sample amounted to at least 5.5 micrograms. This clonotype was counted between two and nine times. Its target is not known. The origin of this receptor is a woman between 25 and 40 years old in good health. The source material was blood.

The CDR3 DNA follows: TGCGCCAGCAGCCAACCCCGTGACACAGTCAATCAGCCCCAGCATTTT. Translation gives CASSQPRDTVNQPQHF. The chain carries TRBV4-1 and TRBJ1-5; D ambiguous. V shed 2 bases and J shed 3 bases, with 14 bases lying between them. CDR3 length: 16 residues. Per the germline V gene, CDR1 is MGHRA and CDR2 is YSYEKL.